Shown below are 22 T cell receptor beta chains from a single sample sequenced in a study of CD8+ T cells in alopecia areata. In each case, RNA was isolated and then reverse transcribed into cDNA as the sequencing template. Only in-frame clones appear in the TCRdb table, and some are missing; sequencing was by immunoSEQ multiplex PCR. The data show fewer than 150,000 clones, 45% to 60% seen once. Sequenced material: CD4+ T cells sorted from blood, taken at week 0. The receptors were sampled from a human donor with alopecia areata.

This chain joins TRBV2 and TRBJ2-1, with no clear D. V was cut by 6 bases and J by 8 bases, with 8 bases left in between. The length of the CDR3 is 11 residues. Germline loops: CDR1 SNHLY, CDR2 FYNNEI. This chain's CDR3 is CASRDLDEQFF. As DNA, the CDR3 is TGTGCCAGCAGGGACCTGGATGAGCAGTTCTTC.

V and J are TRBV5-1 and TRBJ2-7, with TRBD1 matching over 9 bases. Trimming removed 4 bases from V and 7 bases from J; junction bases left unmatched: 9. The germline V gene encodes CDR1 SGHRS and CDR2 YFSETQ. CDR3 length: 14 amino acids. The CDR3 is CASSPRDRVVEQYF. The CDR3 bases are TGCGCCAGCAGCCCGCGGGACAGGGTCGTGGAGCAGTACTTC.

This clone has just a few counts. The chain uses TRBV6-6 and TRBJ1-1; D possibly corresponds to TRBD1 (5 bases). From germline, CDR1 is MNHNY and CDR2 SVGAGI (reference sequence). V was pared by 2 bases and J by 8 bases, with 12 bases between. The CDR3 totals 13 residues. The CDR3 nucleotides read TGTGCCAGCAGTTACCCCAAGGGGCCCGAAGCTTTCTTT. The encoded protein is CASSYPKGPEAFF.

The rearrangement links TRBV5-1 to TRBJ1-1; D remains ambiguous. The germline gives CDR1 SGHRS, CDR2 YFSETQ. This CDR3 contains 13 residues. V lost 4 bases and J 1 base, leaving 8 bases between the germline ends. DNA of the CDR3: TGCGCCAGCAGCACCGACAAGAACACTGAAGCTTTCTTT. Translated: CASSTDKNTEAFF.

The rearrangement links TRBV10-3 to TRBJ2-5; D unresolved. The V gene lost 0 bases and the J gene lost 5 bases, with 13 bases spanning the gap. The germline V gene has CDR1 ENHRY and CDR2 SYGVKD. This CDR3 is 15 amino acids long. DNA of the CDR3: TGTGCCATCAGTGAGTCGAAAAGAGTAAGGGAGACCCAGTACTTC. Translation gives CAISESKRVRETQYF.

CDR3 sequence: CAISVGLAGNNEQFF. The CDR3 DNA reads as TGTGCCATCAGTGTTGGGCTAGCGGGGAACAATGAGCAGTTCTTC. This chain joins TRBV10-3 and TRBJ2-1, with 9 bases lining up with TRBD2. V dropped 4 bases and J dropped 5; count of bases not matched to a gene: 6. Germline lookup yields CDR1 ENHRY and CDR2 SYGVKD. This CDR3 region has 15 residues.

The J gene is TRBJ1-2, the V gene TRBV28, with a possible D match to TRBD1 (5 bases). CDR3 size: 15 residues. In germline, CDR1 is MDHEN, CDR2 SYDVKM. Trimming removed 5 bases at V and 8 bases at J, with 21 bases between. The CDR3 DNA is TGTGCCAGCAGTCCTTTTGCGGGACGACACAGCGGCTACACCTTC. Residues: CASSPFAGRHSGYTF.

This chain uses TRBV7-6 with TRBJ2-5; no reliable D call. V was clipped by 1 base and J by 2 bases, with 2 bases between them. There are 12 residues in the CDR3. The germline V gene has CDR1 SGHVS and CDR2 FNYEAQ. The CDR3: CASSLVQETQYF. As DNA, the CDR3 is TGTGCCAGCAGCTTAGTACAAGAGACCCAGTACTTC. The whole variable domain, filled in from reference TRBV7-6 and TRBJ2-5, reads GAGVSQSPRYKVTKRGQDVALRCDPISGHVSLYWYRQALGQGPEFLTYFNYEAQQDKSGLPNDRFSAERPEGSISTLTIQRTEQRDSAMYRCASSLVQETQYFGPGTRLLVL.

The chain couples TRBV4-1 to TRBJ2-5; 10 bases match TRBD1. With 6 bases clipped from V and 4 bases from J, the junction kept 8 bases outside the gene matches. The CDR3 runs 15 residues. Germline CDR1 is MGHRA and CDR2 is YSYEKL. The DNA for the CDR3 is TGCGCCAGCAGGCGAGAGGGACAGGGGAGAGAGACCCAGTACTTC. Residues: CASRREGQGRETQYF.

In DNA form, the CDR3 reads TGTGCCAGCTCCCTTAGACAGGCCGGGAAATCAGGGTTCTTC. Translating gives CASSLRQAGKSGFF. J is TRBJ2-1 and V is TRBV28; D is perhaps TRBD1 (6 bases). The CDR3 loop spans 14 amino acids. The germline V gene has CDR1 MDHEN and CDR2 SYDVKM. V shed 8 bases and J shed 15 bases, with 26 bases lying between them. The full variable domain, with the rest looked up from reference TRBV28 and TRBJ2-1, is DVKVTQSSRYLVKRTGEKVFLECVQDMDHENMFWYRQDPGLGLRLIYFSYDVKMKEKGDIPEGYSVSREKKERFSLILESASTNQTSMYLCASSLRQAGKSGFFGPGTRLTVL.

With regard to this clone: Other nucleotide sequences from this sample produce the same CDR3. CDR3 DNA: TGCGCCAGCAGCCTGCCGCGTGAGACCCAGTACTTC. This codes for CASSLPRETQYF. The V gene is TRBV5-1, the J gene TRBJ2-5; no reliable D call. From germline, CDR1 is SGHRS and CDR2 YFSETQ. V lost 4 bases and J 5 bases, leaving 9 bases between the germline ends. There are 12 residues in the CDR3.

The V and J genes are TRBV5-1 and TRBJ2-3; TRBD1 matches 9 bases. The CDR3 loop spans 14 amino acids. J gave up 7 bases and V 4 bases, and 7 bases lay outside the gene matches. CDR1 is SGHRS, CDR2 YFSETQ, per germline. CDR3 amino acids: CASSTRQGGNTQYF. CDR3 in DNA: TGCGCCAGCAGCACAAGACAGGGGGGGAATACGCAGTATTTT.

This clone was detected only once. V and J are TRBV4-3 and TRBJ2-7; 10 bases are shared with TRBD2. From germline, CDR1 is LGHNA and CDR2 YSLEER. V shed 0 bases and J 0 bases; nucleotides not matched to a gene: 11. The CDR3 runs 19 residues. This chain's CDR3 is CASSQDGAGAGGSSYEQYF. CDR3 sequence (DNA): TGCGCCAGCAGCCAAGACGGGGCTGGAGCGGGAGGGAGCTCCTACGAGCAGTACTTC.

V and J are TRBV9 and TRBJ2-6, with D unresolved. Germline V gene lookup returns CDR1 SGDLS and CDR2 YYNGEE. The CDR3 is 13 residues long. Trimming shortened V by 5 bases and J by 4 bases, and 7 bases separated the two germline ends. CDR3 sequence reads: CASSGYGANVLTF. The CDR3 DNA follows: TGTGCCAGCAGTGGGTACGGGGCCAACGTCCTGACTTTC. Supplemented by reference TRBV9 and TRBJ2-6, the full variable domain reads DSGVTQTPKHLITATGQRVTLRCSPRSGDLSVYWYQQSLDQGLQFLIQYYNGEERAKGNILERFSAQQFPDLHSELNLSSLELGDSALYFCASSGYGANVLTFGAGSRLTVL.

The chain couples TRBV7-2 to TRBJ2-1, with unresolved D. Trimming left V 5 bases short and J 5 bases short, with 10 bases between. The CDR3 has 13 residues. Germline-derived CDR1 and CDR2 are SGHTA and FQGNSA. The CDR3 reads CASSVSENNEQFF. Here the CDR3 DNA reads TGTGCCAGCAGCGTATCAGAAAACAATGAGCAGTTCTTC.

This clone was found a few times. This chain links TRBV27 with TRBJ2-5; D call uncertain. The CDR3 has 15 residues. Trimming took 0 bases from V and 1 from J, leaving 9 bases between them. Germline V gene data show CDR1 as MNHEY and CDR2 as SMNVEV (reference sequence). CDR3 DNA: TGTGCCAGCAGTTTATCGTGGCAGGCCCAAGAGACCCAGTACTTC. Its protein product is CASSLSWQAQETQYF.

J is TRBJ2-3 and V is TRBV6-5, with 7 bases aligning to TRBD1. The CDR3 loop spans 15 amino acids. Germline assignment: CDR1 MNHEY and CDR2 SVGAGI. With 6 bases clipped from V and 1 base from J, the junction kept 7 bases outside the gene matches. DNA for the CDR3: TGTGCCAGCAGACCCGGACAGGCGGGCACAGATACGCAGTATTTT. It codes for CASRPGQAGTDTQYF.

The gene calls are TRBV4-1 and TRBJ2-7, with D hard to call. Germline V lookup: CDR1 MGHRA, CDR2 YSYEKL. This CDR3 has 15 amino acids. V was pared by 0 bases and J by 4 bases, with 13 bases between. CDR3 sequence reads: CASSQEGRSVYEQYF. In nucleotides, the CDR3 is TGCGCCAGCAGCCAAGAGGGTCGATCTGTGTACGAGCAGTACTTC.

The J gene is TRBJ2-5, the V gene TRBV9; a weak D match, TRBD1 (8 bases). The CDR3 spans 14 residues. CDR1 and CDR2 (germline): SGDLS, YYNGEE. V was shortened by 3 bases and J by 7 bases, with 16 bases between the two germline ends. The CDR3 nucleotides read TGTGCCAGCAGCGGGACTAGTGGGACAGGGACCCAGTACTTC. Its protein product is CASSGTSGTGTQYF.

The gene calls are TRBV7-2 and TRBJ2-1; the match to TRBD1 covers 8 bases. From germline, CDR1 is SGHTA and CDR2 FQGNSA. V lost 1 base to trimming and J lost 1 base; unmatched junction nucleotides: 0. This CDR3 has 15 residues. The DNA of the CDR3 is TGTGCCAGCAGCTTAGGGACAGGGTCCTACAATGAGCAGTTCTTC. Translation gives CASSLGTGSYNEQFF.

There are a few counts of this clone. V is TRBV4-3 and J is TRBJ1-3; maybe TRBD1 (5 bases). The V end was cut by 0 bases, the J end by 0 bases, with 9 bases between. The CDR3 loop spans 16 amino acids. Germline lookup yields CDR1 LGHNA and CDR2 YSLEER. The CDR3 nucleotides read TGCGCCAGCAGCCAAGAGCCCGGGGGCTCTGGAAACACCATATATTTT. Its protein product is CASSQEPGGSGNTIYF.

This clone was seen just once. The chain has TRBV12-5 and TRBJ1-5, with D perhaps TRBD1 (5 bases). Trimming removed 5 bases at V and 5 bases at J, with 13 bases between. The length of the CDR3 is 14 residues. Per the germline V gene, CDR1 is LGHNT and CDR2 is FRNRAP. The CDR3 spells CASGPPAGYQPQHF. CDR3 in DNA: TGTGCTAGTGGTCCCCCGGCAGGGTATCAGCCCCAGCATTTT.